This TCR beta chain is drawn from a study of blood T cell repertoires in COVID-19. For the study at large: T cells, B-cell-depleted T cells, or PBMCs supplied cDNA or gDNA.

V lost 5 bases, J lost 9 bases, and 14 bases lay in between. The CDR3 loop spans 12 amino acids. Looked up from germline, CDR1 is KGHSH and CDR2 is LQKENI. Only in-frame clones appear in the TCRdb table, and some are missing; sequencing was by immunoSEQ multiplex PCR. The table has over 200,000 clones, 80% to 85% seen once. The TCR was taken from a man in his forties with acute or convalescent COVID-19. This chain connects TRBV18 to TRBJ2-7, with D tentatively TRBD2 (6 bases). Sequencing input: peripheral blood. The CDR3 loop is CASSTQPGGQYF. As DNA, the CDR3 is TGTGCCAGCTCAACTCAGCCCGGGGGGCAGTACTTC.